The sequence of this T cell receptor (beta chain) was determined in a study of blood T cell repertoires in COVID-19. Study as a whole: Researchers got acute and convalescent COVID-19 samples from the United States, Italy and Spain.

Germline V gene sequence: CDR1 MDHEN, CDR2 SYDVKM. The length of the CDR3 is 15 residues. The V gene lost 6 bases and the J gene lost 1 base, with 16 bases spanning the gap. Sequenced by immunoSEQ multiplex PCR; TCRdb stores in-frame clones only, minus some. Among 120,000 to 150,000 clones listed, 85% were seen once. Sequenced material: peripheral blood. The TCR was taken from a woman between 40 and 55 years old with active or convalescent COVID-19. The chain links TRBV28 to TRBJ2-7; TRBD2 might be the D (5 bases). CDR3 nucleotides: TGTGCCAGCAGCTTCCGGCTGCCGGGATCCTACGAGCAGTACTTC. It specifies CASSFRLPGSYEQYF.